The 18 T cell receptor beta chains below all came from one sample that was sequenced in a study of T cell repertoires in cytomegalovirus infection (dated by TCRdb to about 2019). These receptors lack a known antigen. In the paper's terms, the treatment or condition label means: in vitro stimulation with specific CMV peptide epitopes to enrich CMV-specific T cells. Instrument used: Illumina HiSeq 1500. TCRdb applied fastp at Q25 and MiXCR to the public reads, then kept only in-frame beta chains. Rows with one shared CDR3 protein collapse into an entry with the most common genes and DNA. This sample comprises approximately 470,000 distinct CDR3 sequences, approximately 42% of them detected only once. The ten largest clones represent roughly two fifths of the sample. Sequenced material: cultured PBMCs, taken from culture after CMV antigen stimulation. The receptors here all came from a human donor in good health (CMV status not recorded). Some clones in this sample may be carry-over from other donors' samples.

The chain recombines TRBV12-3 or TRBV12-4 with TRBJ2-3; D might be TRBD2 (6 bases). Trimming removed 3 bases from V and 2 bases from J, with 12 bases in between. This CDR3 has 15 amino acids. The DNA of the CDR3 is TGTGCCAGCAGTTTTTTCGCTAGCGCCACAGATACGCAGTATTTT. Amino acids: CASSFFASATDTQYF.

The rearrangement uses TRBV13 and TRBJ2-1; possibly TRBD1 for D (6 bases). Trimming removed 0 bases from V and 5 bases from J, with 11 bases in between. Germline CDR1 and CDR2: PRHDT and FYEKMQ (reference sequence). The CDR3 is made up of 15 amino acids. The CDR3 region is CASSLGWQGNNEQFF. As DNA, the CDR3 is TGTGCCAGCAGCTTAGGCTGGCAGGGGAACAATGAGCAGTTCTTC.

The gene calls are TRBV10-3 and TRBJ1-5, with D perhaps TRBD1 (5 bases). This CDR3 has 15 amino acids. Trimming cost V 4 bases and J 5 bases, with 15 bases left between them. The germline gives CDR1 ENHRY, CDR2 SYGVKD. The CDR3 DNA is TGTGCCATCAGTGTCACAGGATTTACGGATCAGCCCCAGCATTTT. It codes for CAISVTGFTDQPQHF.

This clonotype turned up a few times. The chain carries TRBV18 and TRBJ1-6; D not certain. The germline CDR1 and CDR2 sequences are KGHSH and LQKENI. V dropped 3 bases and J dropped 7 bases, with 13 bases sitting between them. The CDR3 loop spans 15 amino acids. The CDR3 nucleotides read TGTGCCAGCTCACCGTTACAGACAAGGAATTCACCCCTCCACTTT. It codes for CASSPLQTRNSPLHF.

The CDR3 region has the DNA TGTGCCAGCAGTAACCTTCCGGACGGATCTTTTCAGCCCCAGCATTTT. This gives the protein CASSNLPDGSFQPQHF. This rearrangement joins TRBV6-2 or TRBV6-3 to TRBJ1-5; D remains ambiguous. The V end was cut by 5 bases, the J end by 6 bases, with 20 bases between. Germline V gives CDR1 MNHEY, CDR2 SVGEGT. This CDR3 is built from 16 residues.

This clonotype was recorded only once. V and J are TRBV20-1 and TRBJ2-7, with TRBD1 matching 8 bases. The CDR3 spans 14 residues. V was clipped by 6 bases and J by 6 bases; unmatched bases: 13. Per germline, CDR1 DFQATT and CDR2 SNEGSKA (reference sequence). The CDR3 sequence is CSAGEGTGRVEQYF. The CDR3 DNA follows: TGCAGTGCGGGAGAGGGGACAGGTCGGGTCGAGCAGTACTTC.

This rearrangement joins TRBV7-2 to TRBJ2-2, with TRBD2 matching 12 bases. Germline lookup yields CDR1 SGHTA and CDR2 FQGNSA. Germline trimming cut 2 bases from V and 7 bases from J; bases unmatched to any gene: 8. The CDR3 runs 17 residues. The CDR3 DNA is TGTGCCAGCAGCTTAACTGTGACTAGCGGGAGAGGCGGGGAGCTGTTTTTT. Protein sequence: CASSLTVTSGRGGELFF.

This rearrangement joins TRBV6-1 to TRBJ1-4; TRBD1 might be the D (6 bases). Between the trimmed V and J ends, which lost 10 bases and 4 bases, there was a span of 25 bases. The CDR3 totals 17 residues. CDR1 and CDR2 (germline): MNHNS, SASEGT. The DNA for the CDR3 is TGTGCCACGAGGGGGATACCGGGGCGGGTGTTTAATGAAAAACTGTTTTTT. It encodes CATRGIPGRVFNEKLFF.

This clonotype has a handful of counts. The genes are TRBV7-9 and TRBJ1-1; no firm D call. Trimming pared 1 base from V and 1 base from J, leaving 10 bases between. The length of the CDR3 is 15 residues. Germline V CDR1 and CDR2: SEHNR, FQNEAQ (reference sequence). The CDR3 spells CASSLVAQSNTEAFF. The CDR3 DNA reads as TGTGCCAGCAGCTTAGTTGCCCAATCGAACACTGAAGCTTTCTTT.

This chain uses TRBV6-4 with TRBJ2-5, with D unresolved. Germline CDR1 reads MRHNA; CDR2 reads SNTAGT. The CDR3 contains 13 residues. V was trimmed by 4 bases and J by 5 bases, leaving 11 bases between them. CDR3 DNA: TGTGCCAGCAGTGCAGTTGTGGGGGAGACCCAGTACTTC. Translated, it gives CASSAVVGETQYF.

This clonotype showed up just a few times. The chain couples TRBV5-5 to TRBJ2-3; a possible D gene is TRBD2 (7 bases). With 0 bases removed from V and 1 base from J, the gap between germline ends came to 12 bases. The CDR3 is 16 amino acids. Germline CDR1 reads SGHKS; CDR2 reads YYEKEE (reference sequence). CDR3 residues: CASSLVGGGGTDTQYF. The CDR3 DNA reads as TGTGCCAGCAGCTTGGTGGGGGGGGGCGGCACAGATACGCAGTATTTT. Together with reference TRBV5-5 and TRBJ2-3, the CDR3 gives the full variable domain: DAGVTQSPTHLIKTRGQQVTLRCSPISGHKSVSWYQQVLGQGPQFIFQYYEKEERGRGNFPDRFSARQFPNYSSELNVNALLLGDSALYLCASSLVGGGGTDTQYFGPGTRLTVL.

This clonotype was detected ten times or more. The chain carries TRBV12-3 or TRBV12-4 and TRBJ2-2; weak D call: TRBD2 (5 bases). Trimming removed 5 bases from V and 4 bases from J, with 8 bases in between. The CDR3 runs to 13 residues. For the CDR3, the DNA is TGTGCCAGCAGTCCCCGGGGCACCGGGGAGCTGTTTTTT. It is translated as CASSPRGTGELFF.

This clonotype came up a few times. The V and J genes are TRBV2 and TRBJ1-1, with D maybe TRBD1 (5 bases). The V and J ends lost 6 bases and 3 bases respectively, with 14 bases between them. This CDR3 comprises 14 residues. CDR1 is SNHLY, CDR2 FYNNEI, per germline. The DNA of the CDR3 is TGTGCCAGCAGCGACAGTAATTCGTACACTGAAGCTTTCTTT. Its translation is CASSDSNSYTEAFF. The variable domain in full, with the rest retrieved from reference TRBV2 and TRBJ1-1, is EPEVTQTPSHQVTQMGQEVILRCVPISNHLYFYWYRQILGQKVEFLVSFYNNEISEKSEIFDDQFSVERPDGSNFTLKIRSTKLEDSAMYFCASSDSNSYTEAFFGQGTRLTVV.

CDR3: CASSQDPGQVAEAFF. The CDR3 region has the DNA TGCGCCAGCAGCCAAGATCCCGGACAGGTGGCTGAAGCTTTCTTT. The chain recombines TRBV4-1 with TRBJ1-1, with 7 bases aligning to TRBD1. The CDR3 contains 15 residues. The V gene's germline CDR1 is MGHRA and CDR2 YSYEKL. V lost 0 bases and J lost 6; bases outside the gene matches: 7.

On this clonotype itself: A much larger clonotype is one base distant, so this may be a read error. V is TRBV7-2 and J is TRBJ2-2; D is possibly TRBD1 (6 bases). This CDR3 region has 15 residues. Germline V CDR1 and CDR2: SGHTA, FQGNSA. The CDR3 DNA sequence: TGTGCCAACAGCTTAGCGTTACAGGGCACCGGGGAGCTGTTTTTT. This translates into CANSLALQGTGELFF.

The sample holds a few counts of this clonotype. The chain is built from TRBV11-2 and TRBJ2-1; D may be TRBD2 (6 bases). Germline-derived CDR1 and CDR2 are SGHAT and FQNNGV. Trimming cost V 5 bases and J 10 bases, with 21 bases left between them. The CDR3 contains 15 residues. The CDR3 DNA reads TGTGCCAGCAGCCATCTGAGGAGCGGGTTTATCGAGCAGTTCTTC. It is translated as CASSHLRSGFIEQFF.

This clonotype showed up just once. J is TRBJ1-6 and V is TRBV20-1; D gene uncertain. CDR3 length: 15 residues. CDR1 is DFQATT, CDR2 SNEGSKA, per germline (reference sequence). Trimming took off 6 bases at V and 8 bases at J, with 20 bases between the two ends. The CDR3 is CSAKAPGILDSPLHF. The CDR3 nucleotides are TGCAGTGCCAAAGCCCCGGGGATCTTGGATTCACCCCTCCACTTT.

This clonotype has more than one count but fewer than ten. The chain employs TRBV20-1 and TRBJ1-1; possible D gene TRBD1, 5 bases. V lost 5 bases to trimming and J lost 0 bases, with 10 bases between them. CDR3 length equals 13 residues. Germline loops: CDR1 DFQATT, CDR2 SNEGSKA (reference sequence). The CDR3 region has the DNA TGCAGTGCTGGCTTGGACATGAACACTGAAGCTTTCTTT. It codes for CSAGLDMNTEAFF.